This paragraph covers one T cell receptor beta chain sequence. The target antigen is unknown. The data stem from a study of lymphopenia after photon versus proton radiotherapy. Sequencing used immunoSEQ multiplex PCR; TCRdb keeps in-frame clones, though not all of them. The sample lists fewer than 50,000 clones, about 85% seen once, with 2.2% in the top ten. Notes on the study in general: Only patients who died were analyzed for survival; proton advantage is unproven. After the lymphocyte nadir, photon-treated repertoires showed oligoclonal expansion, especially of CD8+ Temra cells.

CDR1 and CDR2 from the germline V gene are MDHEN and SYDVKM. V dropped 6 bases and J dropped 1; count of bases not matched to a gene: 11. This CDR3 is built from 18 residues. The receptor's source is a man aged 35 to 55 with gastric cancer. V and J are TRBV28 and TRBJ2-4; TRBD1 matches 11 bases. Material: peripheral blood, obtained from a patient treated with photon-based radiotherapy. The CDR3 sequence is CASSRTGQGASAKNIQYF. Written as DNA, the CDR3 is TGTGCCAGCAGCAGAACCGGACAGGGGGCGAGCGCCAAAAACATTCAGTACTTC.